These 7 T cell receptor beta chains share one sample of origin, sequenced in a study of T cell changes during pregnancy in multiple sclerosis (dated by TCRdb to about 2019). The library was obtained by the immunoSEQ multiplex PCR assay. Sourced from immuneACCESS, this table was stored by TCRdb with only in-frame sequences that have V and J called. A share of the clones is absent; for the studies checked, an unresolved V gene accounts for under half, and the remainder has no known explanation. In this sample the table shows tens of thousands of clones, around 89% of which occur a single time. In total, the top ten clones hold roughly 0.52% of the sample. The sample consisted of CD4+ T cells from peripheral blood mononuclear cells, taken in the first trimester of pregnancy. These receptor sequences come from a female donor with multiple sclerosis, enrolled in a pregnancy study.

The chain employs TRBV21-1 and TRBJ1-5; no check of the table's D call, TRBD1, against the DNA was made. TRBV21-1 is reported as a pseudogene. CDR3 length equals 15 residues. Here the CDR3 reads CASVGYRGASQPQHF. For the CDR3, the DNA is TGTGCCAGCGTAGGCTACAGGGGGGCCAGTCAGCCCCAGCATTTT.

This chain connects TRBV6-5 to TRBJ2-7; 8 bases are a match to TRBD1. CDR1 is MNHEY, CDR2 SVGAGI, per germline. Trimming cost V 1 base and J 7 bases; bases outside gene matches: 12. CDR3 length: 16 residues. The CDR3: CASSYWTGMQVGEQYF. CDR3 sequence (DNA): TGTGCCAGCAGTTACTGGACAGGGATGCAAGTAGGGGAGCAGTACTTC.

V and J are TRBV10-3 and TRBJ1-4; 9 bases map to TRBD1. The CDR3 has 13 residues. The trim removed 10 bases at V and 6 bases at J, leaving 6 bases unmatched. Germline V CDR1 and CDR2: ENHRY, SYGVKD. CDR3 protein: CATKQGADEKLFF. CDR3 sequence (DNA): TGTGCCACCAAACAGGGGGCCGATGAAAAACTGTTTTTT.

The CDR3 DNA follows: TGTGCCAGCAACGTTCAGCCCGCCGGGGAGCAGTACTTC. Its translation is CASNVQPAGEQYF. This chain connects TRBV5-6 to TRBJ2-7; D unclear. This CDR3 comprises 13 residues. Germline values: CDR1 SGHDT, CDR2 YYEEEE. Trimming cost V 6 bases and J 7 bases, with 17 bases left between them.

This chain links TRBV12-5 with TRBJ2-1; 11 nucleotides line up with TRBD2. V shed 7 bases, J shed 6 bases, and the junction held 11 bases outside the gene matches. CDR3 length equals 16 residues. Germline V gives CDR1 LGHNT, CDR2 FRNRAP. The CDR3 coding sequence is TGTGCTAGTGCCCCGGGGGGGCTAGCGGGGGGCAATGAGCAGTTCTTC. Its protein product is CASAPGGLAGGNEQFF.

The chain recombines TRBV7-7 with TRBJ2-3; 9 nucleotides agree with TRBD2. This CDR3 is 16 amino acids long. Germline V gene lookup returns CDR1 SSHAT and CDR2 FNYEAQ (reference sequence). Trimming at V came to 5 bases and at J to 1 base, leaving 7 bases not matched to a gene. The CDR3 DNA is TGTGCCAGCAGCCGCGATGCTAGCGGGGGCACAGATACGCAGTATTTT. Translating gives CASSRDASGGTDTQYF.

The chain joins TRBV5-1 to TRBJ2-7, with TRBD1 matching over 7 bases. Germline V gene sequence: CDR1 SGHRS, CDR2 YFSETQ. The CDR3 length is 15 residues. With 1 base clipped from V and 3 bases from J, the junction kept 7 bases outside the gene matches. The CDR3 DNA reads as TGCGCCAGCAGCTTGCCCGGGACAGTATACTACGAGCAGTACTTC. The encoded protein is CASSLPGTVYYEQYF. The full variable domain, in which reference TRBV5-1 and TRBJ2-7 provide the parts outside the CDR3, is KAGVTQTPRYLIKTRGQQVTLSCSPISGHRSVSWYQQTPGQGLQFLFEYFSETQRNKGNFPGRFSGRQFSNSRSEMNVSTLELGDSALYLCASSLPGTVYYEQYFGPGTRLTVT.